The 5 T cell receptor beta chains below all came from one sample that was sequenced in a study of control samples from healthy donors and cancer patients (dated by TCRdb to 2018 to 2020). Preparation of the library involved the immunoSEQ multiplex PCR assay. TCRdb obtained this table from immuneACCESS and retained in-frame rearrangements with V and J assigned. These tables miss some clones; where compared with another copy, unresolved V genes account for less than half of the shortfall, and the remainder is unexplained. In all, the sample holds 20,000 to 30,000 clones, and roughly 90% of those were seen once. The top ten hold 13% of the sample. Sequencing was carried out using PBMCs. All receptors come from a man in his fifties or sixties with lung cancer.

The rearrangement links TRBV14 to TRBJ2-1; D not certain. Germline V lookup: CDR1 SGHDN, CDR2 FVKESK. V lost 2 bases, J lost 9 bases, and 11 bases lay in between. The CDR3 is 13 residues long. The DNA of the CDR3 is TGTGCCAGCAGCCAAAAACGTCAGAGTGAGCAGTTCTTC. It encodes CASSQKRQSEQFF.

This rearrangement joins TRBV9 to TRBJ2-3; TRBD2 aligns across 8 bases. CDR3 length: 15 amino acids. CDR1 is SGDLS and CDR2 is YYNGEE in the germline V gene. After removal of 5 bases from V and 2 bases from J, the junction contained 7 bases not matched to a gene. CDR3 in DNA: TGTGCCAGCAGTCCTAGCGGGTTCAACACAGATACGCAGTATTTT. Translated, it gives CASSPSGFNTDTQYF.

The rearrangement joins TRBV6-1 to TRBJ2-3, with TRBD1 matching 11 bases. Germline trimming cut 2 bases from V and 6 bases from J; bases unmatched to any gene: 10. The CDR3 has 17 amino acids. Germline V gene data show CDR1 as MNHNS and CDR2 as SASEGT. As DNA, the CDR3 is TGTGCCAGCAGTGAACGTGGGGACAGGGGGACCCGGGATACGCAGTATTTT. Protein: CASSERGDRGTRDTQYF.

This chain uses TRBV5-1 with TRBJ1-1, with D maybe TRBD1 (5 bases). This CDR3 spans 14 amino acids. Trimming removed 5 bases from V and 4 bases from J, with 15 bases in between. CDR1 is SGHRS and CDR2 is YFSETQ in the germline V gene. The CDR3 nucleotides read TGCGCCAGCAGTCCCCAGGGTTTAGGCACTGAAGCTTTCTTT. The encoded protein is CASSPQGLGTEAFF.

The chain uses TRBV19 and TRBJ2-4; a weak D match, TRBD1 (5 bases). Trimming shortened V by 5 bases and J by 1 base, and 15 bases separated the two germline ends. Looked up from germline, CDR1 is LNHDA and CDR2 is SQIVND (reference sequence). The length of the CDR3 is 16 residues. This CDR3 reads CASSATVRSAKNIQYF. The CDR3 DNA follows: TGTGCCAGTAGTGCGACAGTCAGATCGGCCAAAAACATTCAGTACTTC.